This is a list of T cell receptor beta chains from one sample in a study of T cells after yellow fever vaccination. MiXCR, applied by TCRdb to the 5' RACE reads, yields one record per CDR3 protein. The table lists roughly 260,000 distinct CDR3 sequences, 13% of them singletons. The specimen was CD4+ T cells sorted from PBMCs, collected 45 days after the yellow fever booster vaccination. The receptors come from a man aged 25-40 years who received the YFV17D yellow fever vaccine. Both conserved end residues are part of each CDR3. A D gene is named only where the DNA matches it firmly. Clone size is shown for a subset of rows, as once, few, many or a class of expanded clone.

J | V | size | D | DNA | CDR3
TRBJ2-7 | TRBV28 | few | - | TGTGCCAGCAGTCTCGGACTGGACTACGAGCAGTACTTC | CASSLGLDYEQYF
TRBJ1-5 | TRBV20-1 | few | - | TGCAGTGCTAGTTCTGGCAATCAGCCCCAGCATTTT | CSASSGNQPQHF
TRBJ1-1 | TRBV5-1 | - | - | TGCGCCAGCAGCCGGAACACCTATATGGAGGACACTGAAGCTTTCTTT | CASSRNTYMEDTEAFF
TRBJ2-7 | TRBV6-5 | many | - | TGTGCCAGCAGTTACTCCCCAGAGGTACGGCGCGAGCAGTACTTC | CASSYSPEVRREQYF
TRBJ2-1 | TRBV5-1 | - | - | TGCGCCAGCAGGGGGAGGATAAAGGGGAATGAGCAGTTCTTC | CASRGRIKGNEQFF
TRBJ2-7 | TRBV6-2/TRBV6-3 | - | - | TGTGCCAGCAGTTATGAGGGATACTACGAGCAGTACTTC | CASSYEGYYEQYF
TRBJ2-5 | TRBV29-1 | - | TRBD2 | TGCAGCGTCGAGGGGACTAGGGGAGAGACCCAGTACTTC | CSVEGTRGETQYF
TRBJ2-5 | TRBV5-1 | - | TRBD2 | TGCGCCAGCTCAGCGGGGAAGGAGACCCAGTACTTC | CASSAGKETQYF
TRBJ2-7 | TRBV7-9 | few | TRBD2 | TGTGCCAGCAGCCGCCCGGGACTAGGGTTTGACGAGCAGTACTTC | CASSRPGLGFDEQYF
TRBJ2-1 | TRBV6-2/TRBV6-3 | few | TRBD2 | TGTGCCAGCAGTTCCCCCGGGTTTAGCGGGAGGGCGTTCTCCTACAATGAGCAGTTCTTC | CASSSPGFSGRAFSYNEQFF
TRBJ2-3 | TRBV10-1 | few | TRBD2 | TGCGCCACCAAGGGACTAGCGGACACAGATACGCAGTATTTT | CATKGLADTDTQYF
TRBJ2-5 | TRBV20-1 | - | TRBD2 | TGCAGTGCTAGATCGGGTAGCGGGAGAGATGAGACCCAGTACTTC | CSARSGSGRDETQYF
TRBJ2-1 | TRBV10-3 | - | TRBD2 | TGTGCCATCAGTGACCCGACGTTAGCGGGAGGGTCGACCGGGTCCTACAATGAGCAGTTCTTC | CAISDPTLAGGSTGSYNEQFF
TRBJ2-5 | TRBV5-1 | - | TRBD2 | TGCGCCAGCAGCCCATGGACTAGCGGGAGAGGAGAGACCCAGTACTTC | CASSPWTSGRGETQYF
TRBJ2-5 | TRBV20-1 | few | TRBD2 | TGCAGTGCTAGAGATCAAAAGCGGGAGAAGACCCAGTACTTC | CSARDQKREKTQYF